What follows are 24 T cell receptor beta chains derived from one specimen sequenced in a study of shared clonotypes between healthy human individuals. Sequenced by immunoSEQ multiplex PCR; TCRdb stores in-frame clones only, minus some. The sample lists millions of clones; 85% to 95% were seen once. The sample taken for sequencing was naive CD4+ T cells sorted from blood. Subset noted: CD45RA+ positively selected. These receptors were obtained from a man aged 18 to 29 in good health.

The rearrangement links TRBV19 to TRBJ1-6; possible D gene TRBD1, 6 bases. CDR3 length: 15 residues. Deletions cut 4 bases from V and 3 bases from J, with 10 bases between. Germline lookup yields CDR1 LNHDA and CDR2 SQIVND (reference sequence). The CDR3 is CASSRPGDYNSPLHF. CDR3 sequence (DNA): TGTGCCAGTAGTAGGCCAGGGGACTATAATTCACCCCTCCACTTT.

The V call is TRBV5-8, the J call TRBJ1-5; TRBD1 is a possible D gene (5 bases). CDR3 length: 16 residues. With 0 bases removed from V and 7 bases from J, the gap between germline ends came to 17 bases. Germline assignment: CDR1 SGHTS and CDR2 YDEGEE. CDR3: CASSLADVRALQPQHF. The DNA for the CDR3 is TGTGCCAGCAGCTTGGCCGACGTCAGGGCTTTGCAGCCCCAGCATTTT.

This clone appeared a few times. The chain is built from TRBV27 and TRBJ1-5, with D uncertain. The CDR3 loop spans 15 amino acids. The germline gives CDR1 MNHEY, CDR2 SMNVEV (reference sequence). Trimming left V 5 bases short and J 1 base short, with 12 bases between. The CDR3 coding sequence is TGTGCCAGCAGTCCGAGGGTTGGAAGCAATCAGCCCCAGCATTTT. Its protein is CASSPRVGSNQPQHF.

Only a few counts were recorded for this clone. The CDR3 is CASSGGGPPYGYTF. The CDR3 bases are TGTGCCAGCAGTGGCGGGGGGCCCCCCTATGGCTACACCTTC. The V call is TRBV28, the J call TRBJ1-2, with D tentatively TRBD1 (6 bases). CDR3 length: 14 amino acids. Trimming left V 5 bases short and J 4 bases short, with 14 bases between. Germline CDR1 reads MDHEN; CDR2 reads SYDVKM.

The chain couples TRBV30 to TRBJ1-2, with D possibly matching TRBD1 (5 bases). Germline assignment: CDR1 GTSNPN and CDR2 SVGIG (reference sequence). The V and J ends lost 4 bases and 3 bases respectively, with 15 bases between them. CDR3 length: 14 amino acids. CDR3 in DNA: TGTGCCTGGAAACGTGGGGGGGTGCACTATGGCTACACCTTC. Residues: CAWKRGGVHYGYTF.

This clone was counted a single time. This chain uses TRBV5-1 with TRBJ2-3, with D perhaps TRBD2 (6 bases). There are 15 residues in the CDR3. Germline V gives CDR1 SGHRS, CDR2 YFSETQ. Trimming shortened V by 2 bases and J by 1 base, and 11 bases separated the two germline ends. CDR3 sequence reads: CASSFGGKGTDTQYF. The DNA of the CDR3 is TGCGCCAGCAGCTTCGGGGGTAAAGGCACAGATACGCAGTATTTT.

The V call is TRBV5-1, the J call TRBJ2-1; 7 bases match TRBD2. The CDR3 covers 15 residues. Germline values: CDR1 SGHRS, CDR2 YFSETQ. V lost 0 bases, J lost 10 bases, and 10 bases stayed unmatched. This CDR3 is CASSLASGAPREQFF. DNA for the CDR3: TGCGCCAGCAGCTTGGCGAGCGGGGCGCCGCGGGAGCAGTTCTTC.

Here the CDR3 DNA reads TGTGCCAGCAGCCTCGGGGGGCCTGAGACCCAGTACTTC. This sequence encodes CASSLGGPETQYF. V usage is TRBV9 and J usage is TRBJ2-5, with a weak D call TRBD2 (7 bases). This CDR3 spans 13 amino acids. Germline CDR1 is SGDLS and CDR2 is YYNGEE. V lost 4 bases and J 5 bases, leaving 12 bases between the germline ends.

This sequence joins TRBV5-4 and TRBJ2-5; D not resolved. V was cut by 2 bases and J by 0 bases, with 11 bases left in between. The CDR3 loop spans 15 amino acids. CDR1 is SGHNT and CDR2 is YYREEE in the germline V gene (reference sequence). The CDR3 nucleotides are TGTGCCAGCAGCTTCCAAGGGCAGAACCAAGAGACCCAGTACTTC. It yields the protein CASSFQGQNQETQYF.

The chain joins TRBV2 to TRBJ2-7; 8 bases are shared with TRBD1. The CDR3 consists of 13 residues. Germline lookup yields CDR1 SNHLY and CDR2 FYNNEI. Unmatched junction bases numbered 5, after V lost 3 bases and J lost 7 bases. As DNA, the CDR3 is TGTGCCAGCAGTGAGGACAGGGTTTTAGAGCAGTACTTC. This gives the protein CASSEDRVLEQYF.

The V and J genes are TRBV5-1 and TRBJ2-7; TRBD2 aligns across 13 bases. This CDR3 contains 14 residues. The V gene end was trimmed by 8 bases and the J gene end by 5 bases; junction bases not matched to a gene: 7. The germline V gene encodes CDR1 SGHRS and CDR2 YFSETQ. Here the CDR3 reads CASGLAGEWDEQYF. The CDR3 DNA sequence: TGCGCCAGTGGACTAGCGGGGGAATGGGACGAGCAGTACTTC.

V and J are TRBV30 and TRBJ1-2, with 8 bases aligning to TRBD1. The germline V gene has CDR1 GTSNPN and CDR2 SVGIG (reference sequence). CDR3 length: 13 residues. J was trimmed by 7 bases and V by 4 bases; bases with no gene match: 8. The CDR3 region has the DNA TGTGCCTGGACCGGACAGGGCGCAGGTGGCTACACCTTC. This sequence encodes CAWTGQGAGGYTF.

The chain couples TRBV7-8 to TRBJ1-2; unclear D gene. This CDR3 is built from 13 residues. The germline V gene has CDR1 SGHVS and CDR2 FQNEAQ. The V gene lost 1 base and the J gene lost 8 bases, with 11 bases spanning the gap. The CDR3 DNA reads as TGTGCCAGCAGCTTAGGGCTCAGCCAGGGCTACACCTTC. As protein: CASSLGLSQGYTF.

This chain's CDR3 is CASRPGLAGSYEQYF. The CDR3 coding sequence is TGTGCCAGCAGACCCGGACTAGCGGGATCCTACGAGCAGTACTTC. V and J are TRBV5-6 and TRBJ2-7, with TRBD2 matching 12 bases. The germline V gene has CDR1 SGHDT and CDR2 YYEEEE. V lost 5 bases, J lost 1 base, and 4 bases stayed unmatched. This CDR3 comprises 15 residues.

The gene calls are TRBV13 and TRBJ2-3; D gene uncertain. Germline V gives CDR1 PRHDT, CDR2 FYEKMQ (reference sequence). Trimming left V 4 bases short and J 2 bases short, with 13 bases between. The CDR3 runs 15 residues. The CDR3 DNA sequence: TGTGCCAGCAGCTCTTGGGCAGAGGACACAGATACGCAGTATTTT. Amino acids: CASSSWAEDTDTQYF.

CDR3 sequence (DNA): TGTGTTACGCTTAGCGCCGCGAACACCGGGGAGCTGTTTTTT. This gives the protein CVTLSAANTGELFF. The J gene is TRBJ2-2, the V gene TRBV6-1; possible D gene TRBD2, 5 bases. This CDR3 is 14 amino acids long. In germline, CDR1 is MNHNS, CDR2 SASEGT.

The gene calls are TRBV7-9 and TRBJ1-4, with D maybe TRBD1 (6 bases). Looked up from germline, CDR1 is SEHNR and CDR2 is FQNEAQ (reference sequence). The V end was cut by 3 bases, the J end by 4 bases, with 9 bases between. The CDR3 covers 14 residues. The CDR3 loop reads CASSLGANNEKLFF. CDR3 sequence (DNA): TGTGCCAGCAGCTTGGGGGCCAATAATGAAAAACTGTTTTTT.

CDR3 nucleotide sequence: TGTGCCAGCAGCTCAGGCCGCGGGATGGGGAATGAAAAACTGTTTTTT. It translates to CASSSGRGMGNEKLFF. The chain carries TRBV13 and TRBJ1-4; D not resolved. CDR1 PRHDT and CDR2 FYEKMQ come from the germline V gene (reference sequence). The CDR3 covers 16 residues. V lost 4 bases, J lost 5 bases, and 17 bases lay in between.

This rearrangement joins TRBV15 to TRBJ2-1; 8 bases map to TRBD2. The CDR3 contains 16 residues. The germline gives CDR1 LNHNV, CDR2 YYDKDF (reference sequence). J gave up 7 bases and V 1 base, and 9 bases lay outside the gene matches. The DNA of the CDR3 is TGTGCCACCAGCAGAGCTCCGGGACTAGGGGCTAATGAGCAGTTCTTC. Encoded protein: CATSRAPGLGANEQFF.

This sequence joins TRBV7-3 and TRBJ2-2, with 7 bases matching TRBD2. The CDR3 loop spans 15 amino acids. V dropped 8 bases and J dropped 3; count of bases not matched to a gene: 9. Germline CDR1 is SGHTA and CDR2 is FQGTGA. The CDR3 DNA follows: TGTGCCAGCTCGGCCGACGGGGGGTACACCGGGGAGCTGTTTTTT. Translated, it gives CASSADGGYTGELFF.

This clone was seen just once. The chain uses TRBV2 and TRBJ1-1; tentatively, D is TRBD1 (6 bases). The CDR3 has 13 residues. Germline V CDR1 and CDR2: SNHLY, FYNNEI. The V end was cut by 7 bases, the J end by 7 bases, with 16 bases between. The DNA for the CDR3 is TGTGCCAGCACCCTCGACAGGCGCCGTGAAGCTTTCTTT. Amino acid sequence: CASTLDRRREAFF.

The CDR3 loop reads CASSPNQGSGEQYF. The CDR3 DNA follows: TGTGCCAGCAGCCCGAACCAGGGCTCGGGCGAGCAGTACTTC. V is TRBV14 and J is TRBJ2-7; possibly TRBD1 for D (5 bases). This CDR3 region has 14 residues. Trimming stripped 4 bases from V and 6 bases from J, with 16 bases between. The V gene's germline CDR1 is SGHDN and CDR2 FVKESK.

V and J are TRBV28 and TRBJ1-1, with 9 nucleotides matching TRBD1. Losses at the gene ends were 4 bases for V and 5 bases for J; bases not matched to a gene: 8. The CDR3 loop spans 15 amino acids. The germline gives CDR1 MDHEN, CDR2 SYDVKM. The CDR3 protein is CASSWGDRGRTEAFF. For the CDR3, the DNA is TGTGCCAGCAGTTGGGGAGACAGGGGGAGGACTGAAGCTTTCTTT.

The chain uses TRBV18 and TRBJ2-1; TRBD2 matches 8 bases. Germline V CDR1 and CDR2: KGHSH, LQKENI. The CDR3 loop spans 16 amino acids. The V and J ends lost 4 bases and 6 bases, in that order; junction bases with no gene match: 11. DNA for the CDR3: TGTGCCAGCTCACAATCCCGGACTAGCTATGTCAATGAGCAGTTCTTC. Translation: CASSQSRTSYVNEQFF.